This TCR beta chain appears in the sequencing data of a study of Graves' ophthalmopathy and Graves' hyperthyroidism. Study findings and constraints: Researchers report that a 13-signature model separated ophthalmopathy from stable hyperthyroidism, posting about 88% sensitivity and 65% to 82% specificity.

The CDR3 length is 16 residues. The V segment lost 5 bases and the J segment 3 bases; nucleotides outside the gene matches: 10. Germline CDR1 is MNHEY and CDR2 is SVGAGI. The authors amplified TCR beta CDR3 regions, and they did so from RNA transcripts for repertoire sequencing. RT-PCR in the first round used HTBI primers; a second-round multiplex PCR followed. MiXCR, applied by TCRdb to the multiplex PCR reads, yields one record per CDR3 protein. The table includes 1 million to 1.3 million distinct CDR3 sequences, roughly 35% detected once. People with hyperthyroidism were aged 18 to 65 and newly diagnosed, under 2 months' duration. Points on this clonotype: Its matching antigen is unknown.

Sequencing input: peripheral blood or thyroid tissue (not recorded which). The receptor was isolated from an adult man with Graves' hyperthyroidism. The rearrangement uses TRBV6-5 and TRBJ1-2; TRBD1 agrees at 9 bases. This chain's CDR3 is CASSEEQGAAYYGYTF. As DNA, the CDR3 is TGTGCCAGCAGTGAAGAACAGGGGGCGGCTTACTATGGCTACACCTTC.